These T cell receptor beta chains were read from a single sample in a study of naive and memory T cell subsets. Using its own MiXCR run on the UMI-ligation and nested PCR reads, TCRdb lists one record per CDR3 protein. The sample shows about 150,000 distinct CDR3 sequences, approximately 24% of them seen only once. Sample: naive CD4+ T cells from blood. Receptors were obtained from a human donor in good health. The CDR3 runs from the conserved cysteine through the conserved F or W. A D gene is named only where the DNA matches it firmly. Clone size is shown for a subset of rows, as once, few, many or a class of expanded clone.

J gene | D gene | clone size | V gene | CDR3 protein | CDR3 DNA
TRBJ2-7 | - | many | TRBV7-9 | CASSPTSLLYEQYF | TGTGCCAGCAGCCCAACATCATTACTCTACGAGCAGTACTTC
TRBJ1-1 | - | - | TRBV28 | CASSLGRSRTEAFF | TGTGCCAGCAGTTTAGGGCGGTCGAGGACTGAAGCTTTCTTT
TRBJ2-7 | TRBD2 | once | TRBV20-1 | CSARDRRTSDYEQYF | TGCAGTGCTAGAGATCGTAGGACTAGCGATTACGAGCAGTACTTC
TRBJ2-7 | TRBD1 | few | TRBV5-4 | CASSSPGTGYEQYF | TGTGCCAGCAGCTCCCCCGGGACAGGGTACGAGCAGTACTTC
TRBJ1-2 | - | once | TRBV20-1 | CSARDLNYGYTF | TGCAGTGCTAGAGATTTAAACTATGGCTACACCTTC
TRBJ1-2 | TRBD1 | - | TRBV20-1 | CSASGTGGHGYTF | TGCAGTGCTAGTGGGACAGGGGGGCATGGCTACACCTTC
TRBJ2-1 | TRBD2 | few | TRBV4-2 | CASSLILTSGRGDNEQFF | TGTGCCAGCAGCCTCATTTTGACTAGCGGGAGGGGGGACAATGAGCAGTTCTTC
TRBJ2-1 | - | - | TRBV5-8 | CASSLEGAGEWNEQFF | TGTGCCAGCAGCTTGGAGGGGGCGGGGGAATGGAATGAGCAGTTCTTC
TRBJ2-1 | - | few | TRBV7-2 | CASSPSLVGEQFF | TGTGCCAGCAGCCCTTCCCTTGTGGGTGAGCAGTTCTTC
TRBJ2-6 | TRBD1 | - | TRBV6-5 | CASSRQGQGLGSGANVLTF | TGTGCCAGCAGTCGGCAGGGACAGGGCCTCGGCTCTGGGGCCAACGTCCTGACTTTC
TRBJ2-3 | - | - | TRBV5-4 | CASSFLSGASTDTQYF | TGTGCCAGCAGCTTCCTTAGCGGTGCTAGCACAGATACGCAGTATTTT
TRBJ1-3 | - | few | TRBV6-1 | CATRPPWAGNTIYF | TGTGCCACCAGACCTCCTTGGGCCGGAAACACCATATATTTT
TRBJ2-5 | - | - | TRBV18 | CVSSPKPETQYF | TGTGTCAGCTCACCCAAACCCGAGACCCAGTACTTC
TRBJ2-3 | TRBD2 | many | TRBV28 | CASSIDSGRGPRGDTQYF | TGTGCCAGCAGCATCGATAGCGGGAGAGGGCCTCGGGGAGATACGCAGTATTTT
TRBJ1-5 | - | once | TRBV6-5 | CASRGPGVQPQHF | TGTGCCAGCAGGGGTCCGGGGGTTCAGCCCCAGCATTTT
TRBJ2-3 | TRBD2 | few | TRBV11-2 | CASRTSGRRDTQYF | TGTGCCAGCAGGACTAGCGGGAGGCGGGATACGCAGTATTTT
TRBJ1-1 | - | - | TRBV9 | CASSVQGVSEAFF | TGTGCCAGCAGCGTACAGGGAGTATCTGAAGCTTTCTTT
TRBJ2-6 | - | few | TRBV15 | CATSTGSSGANVLTF | TGTGCCACCTCGACAGGAAGCTCTGGGGCCAACGTCCTGACTTTC
TRBJ2-7 | - | - | TRBV27 | CASSFGSGSSYEQYF | TGTGCCAGCAGTTTTGGTAGCGGAAGCTCCTACGAGCAGTACTTC
TRBJ1-1 | - | - | TRBV29-1 | CSPRRGMGSDTEAFF | TGCAGCCCACGTCGGGGTATGGGTTCGGACACTGAAGCTTTCTTT
TRBJ2-5 | TRBD1 | - | TRBV12-3/TRBV12-4 | CASSRSTGGETQYF | TGTGCCAGCAGTCGCTCGACAGGGGGAGAGACCCAGTACTTC
TRBJ2-5 | TRBD1 | - | TRBV28 | CASTPGTGRKETQYF | TGTGCCAGCACCCCCGGGACAGGGAGGAAAGAGACCCAGTACTTC
TRBJ1-1 | TRBD1 | - | TRBV12-3/TRBV12-4 | CASTNLQGAVEAFF | TGTGCCAGCACCAACTTACAGGGGGCGGTTGAAGCTTTCTTT
TRBJ2-5 | TRBD2 | - | TRBV11-2 | CASSLRWDSGSGETQYF | TGTGCCAGCAGCTTACGATGGGATAGCGGGAGTGGGGAGACCCAGTACTTC
TRBJ1-1 | - | few | TRBV18 | CASSPTATNTEAFF | TGTGCCAGCTCACCCACAGCAACTAACACTGAAGCTTTCTTT
TRBJ2-3 | - | - | TRBV7-2 | CASSAFTVDTQYF | TGTGCCAGCAGCGCCTTCACAGTCGATACGCAGTATTTT
TRBJ2-1 | - | - | TRBV5-6 | CASSSRSAGSIYEQFF | TGTGCCAGCAGCTCCCGGTCGGCGGGGTCGATTTATGAGCAGTTCTTC
TRBJ2-7 | TRBD1 | - | TRBV28 | CATRQGEYEQYF | TGTGCCACGCGACAGGGGGAATACGAGCAGTACTTC
TRBJ2-6 | - | many | TRBV6-5 | CASSYSRSSGGANVLTF | TGTGCCAGCAGTTACTCCCGCAGCTCGGGGGGGGCCAACGTCCTGACTTTC
TRBJ2-6 | TRBD2 | - | TRBV5-1 | CASSPGLAGGPSGANVLTF | TGCGCCAGCAGCCCGGGACTAGCGGGAGGGCCTTCTGGGGCCAACGTCCTGACTTTC
TRBJ2-5 | TRBD2 | - | TRBV7-8 | CASSSPPWSGRGQETQYF | TGTGCCAGCAGCTCACCTCCTTGGAGCGGGAGAGGCCAAGAGACCCAGTACTTC
TRBJ2-1 | TRBD2 | - | TRBV3-1 | CASSARGLAASSYNEQFF | TGTGCCAGCAGCGCCCGGGGACTAGCGGCAAGCTCCTACAATGAGCAGTTCTTC
TRBJ2-3 | - | few | TRBV4-2 | CASSQELGADTQYF | TGTGCCAGCAGCCAAGAGCTGGGAGCAGATACGCAGTATTTT
TRBJ2-5 | TRBD2 | many | TRBV12-3/TRBV12-4 | CASSLGLAGGPSQETQYF | TGTGCCAGCAGTCTCGGACTAGCGGGAGGTCCGTCCCAAGAGACCCAGTACTTC
TRBJ2-7 | - | - | TRBV12-3/TRBV12-4 | CASSLGRLTHEQYF | TGTGCCAGCAGTTTAGGGCGACTGACTCACGAGCAGTACTTC
TRBJ1-5 | - | few | TRBV4-3 | CASSLTDRSNQPQHF | TGCGCCAGCAGCCTAACCGACAGGAGCAATCAGCCCCAGCATTTT
TRBJ2-3 | - | few | TRBV3-1 | CASSQDWGGRITDTQYF | TGTGCCAGCAGCCAAGATTGGGGAGGACGAATCACAGATACGCAGTATTTT
TRBJ2-3 | - | few | TRBV28 | CASSWVITGGTDTQYF | TGTGCCAGCAGCTGGGTTATCACGGGCGGCACAGATACGCAGTATTTT
TRBJ2-7 | TRBD1 | few | TRBV4-1 | CASSQVRPLKDRAKLSYEQYF | TGCGCCAGCAGCCAAGTACGCCCGCTAAAGGACAGGGCCAAGCTGTCCTACGAGCAGTACTTC
TRBJ2-7 | - | - | TRBV11-2 | CASRLQGRHEQYF | TGTGCCAGCAGGCTTCAGGGGAGGCACGAGCAGTACTTC
TRBJ2-1 | TRBD1 | - | TRBV4-1 | CASSQAGTGMYEQFF | TGCGCCAGCAGCCAAGCCGGGACAGGGATGTATGAGCAGTTCTTC
TRBJ1-1 | - | few | TRBV20-1 | CSARATEAFF | TGCAGTGCTAGAGCCACTGAAGCTTTCTTT
TRBJ1-2 | TRBD1 | once | TRBV3-1 | CASSQFDRGGYTF | TGTGCCAGCAGCCAATTCGACAGGGGCGGCTACACCTTC
TRBJ2-1 | - | few | TRBV6-5 | CASRPAGLNSDEQFF | TGTGCCAGCAGACCAGCGGGCCTTAATAGTGACGAGCAGTTCTTC
TRBJ2-1 | TRBD2 | few | TRBV20-1 | CSASAGGPYNEQFF | TGCAGTGCTAGCGCGGGAGGGCCCTACAATGAGCAGTTCTTC
TRBJ1-5 | TRBD1 | - | TRBV29-1 | CSVEEAGGQPQHF | TGCAGCGTTGAAGAGGCAGGGGGACAGCCCCAGCATTTT
TRBJ2-4 | TRBD2 | - | TRBV7-9 | CASSLGTSGSRTGNIQYF | TGTGCCAGCAGCCTTGGGACTAGCGGGAGCCGAACGGGAAACATTCAGTACTTC
TRBJ2-1 | TRBD2 | many | TRBV11-3 | CASSSGRGSYNEQFF | TGTGCCAGCAGTTCTGGGAGGGGCTCCTACAATGAGCAGTTCTTC
TRBJ2-1 | TRBD1 | few | TRBV5-1 | CASSLGQGALHEQFF | TGCGCCAGCAGCTTGGGGCAGGGGGCGCTACATGAGCAGTTCTTC
TRBJ2-6 | - | - | TRBV6-6 | CASTPIQAGANVLTF | TGTGCCAGCACTCCTATTCAAGCTGGGGCCAACGTCCTGACTTTC
TRBJ2-3 | TRBD1 | few | TRBV18 | CASSTRTGRGGDTQYF | TGTGCCAGCTCAACCAGGACAGGGAGAGGTGGAGATACGCAGTATTTT
TRBJ2-3 | TRBD2 | - | TRBV5-1 | CASSRASGRAPDTQYF | TGCGCCAGCAGCAGAGCTAGCGGGAGAGCCCCAGATACGCAGTATTTT
TRBJ2-7 | TRBD1 | few | TRBV9 | CASSPRTGVSFEQYF | TGTGCCAGCAGCCCGAGGACAGGGGTCTCGTTCGAGCAGTACTTC
TRBJ2-3 | - | few | TRBV1 | CTSSRGGSHGDTQYF | TGCACCAGCAGCCGGGGCGGGAGTCATGGAGATACGCAGTATTTT
TRBJ2-5 | - | - | TRBV10-3 | CAISETRGETQYF | TGTGCCATCAGTGAGACTAGGGGGGAGACCCAGTACTTC
TRBJ2-7 | TRBD2 | many | TRBV20-1 | CSAPGTSGYEQYF | TGCAGTGCCCCCGGGACTAGCGGCTACGAGCAGTACTTC
TRBJ1-1 | - | many | TRBV6-2/TRBV6-3 | CASSYGDRPNTEAFF | TGTGCCAGCAGTTACGGTGACAGACCGAACACTGAAGCTTTCTTT
TRBJ2-1 | TRBD2 | - | TRBV20-1 | CSARDRTGSGGYNEQFF | TGCAGTGCTAGAGATCGAACCGGGAGCGGGGGGTACAATGAGCAGTTCTTC
TRBJ2-7 | TRBD1 | many | TRBV20-1 | CSANPTRDRVYEQYF | TGCAGTGCTAATCCTACCCGGGACAGGGTCTACGAGCAGTACTTC
TRBJ2-7 | - | many | TRBV9 | CASSVGQQSFYEQYF | TGTGCCAGCAGCGTAGGACAACAGAGTTTCTACGAGCAGTACTTC